A single sample gave rise to the 19 T cell receptor beta chains below, sequenced in a study of liver allograft versus peripheral blood T cells. About the study: T cell receptor repertoires in transplanted livers were compared with those in recipients' peripheral blood.

Each CDR3 protein is one row after TCRdb ran MiXCR on the reads. Altogether approximately 2,800 distinct CDR3 sequences are present, about 15% being singletons, with the ten largest covering over 40%. All receptors derive from a human patient who had a liver transplant. Certain T cells may be donor cells from the graft.

This CDR3 reads CASSLWDRRNTEAFF. The CDR3 bases are TGTGCCAGCAGTTTATGGGACAGAAGGAACACTGAAGCTTTCTTT. The J gene is TRBJ1-1, the V gene TRBV12-3 or TRBV12-4; 7 bases are a match to TRBD1. The ends lost 2 bases at V and 1 base at J; junction bases unmatched: 4. CDR3 length: 15 amino acids.

J is TRBJ1-1 and V is TRBV30, with a weak D call TRBD1 (5 bases). Germline CDR1 GTSNPN, CDR2 SVGIG (reference sequence). CDR3 size: 12 residues. Deletions cut 4 bases from V and 11 bases from J, with 17 bases between. The CDR3 coding sequence is TGTGCCTGGATAACCCGGGGGGTTGGCGCTTTCTTT. Translating gives CAWITRGVGAFF.

V usage is TRBV12-3 or TRBV12-4 and J usage is TRBJ2-3; 9 nucleotides match TRBD1. V lost 2 bases, J lost 4 bases, and 7 bases stayed unmatched. The CDR3 consists of 16 residues. Written as DNA, the CDR3 is TGTGCCAGCAGTTTATATTACGGGACAGGGCCAGATACGCAGTATTTT. It translates to CASSLYYGTGPDTQYF.

This clonotype is classed as medium-sized. This rearrangement joins TRBV27 to TRBJ1-3; D uncertain. This CDR3 has 15 amino acids. Trimming cost V 0 bases and J 4 bases, with 10 bases left between them. Germline values: CDR1 MNHEY, CDR2 SMNVEV (reference sequence). Here the CDR3 reads CASSLSWQSGNTIYF. The CDR3 bases are TGTGCCAGCAGTTTATCGTGGCAGTCGGGAAACACCATATATTTT.

This clonotype was seen a few times. The chain combines TRBV12-3 or TRBV12-4 with TRBJ1-2; D is undetermined. Deletions cut 3 bases from V and 8 bases from J, with 7 bases between. There are 11 residues in the CDR3. The CDR3, as DNA: TGTGCCAGCAGTTTCGGGTACGGCTACACCTTC. This encodes CASSFGYGYTF.

By frequency in the sample, this clonotype is large. The CDR3, as DNA: TGTGCCAGCAGTGAAGTGAGTCCCGACAATGAGCAGTTCTTC. This encodes CASSEVSPDNEQFF. This rearrangement joins TRBV6-1 to TRBJ2-1; D is uncertain. CDR3 size: 14 residues. V was trimmed by 1 base and J by 5 bases, leaving 9 bases between them. The germline gives CDR1 MNHNS, CDR2 SASEGT.

The genes are TRBV2 and TRBJ1-2; TRBD1 agrees at 8 bases. Germline lookup yields CDR1 SNHLY and CDR2 FYNNEI. The CDR3 covers 13 residues. The J segment lost 8 bases and the V segment lost 5 bases, leaving 7 bases of the junction unmatched. The CDR3: CASSYGQGGGYTF. Written as DNA, the CDR3 is TGTGCCAGCAGTTACGGACAGGGTGGAGGCTACACCTTC.

This clonotype is classed as medium-sized. CDR3 residues: CASSGLNTEAFF. For the CDR3, the DNA is TGTGCCAGCAGCGGACTGAACACTGAAGCTTTCTTT. The chain uses TRBV5-4 and TRBJ1-1; D is unclear. This CDR3 region has 12 residues. Between the trimmed V and J ends, which lost 4 bases and 0 bases, there was a span of 4 bases. Germline V lookup: CDR1 SGHNT, CDR2 YYREEE (reference sequence).

This clonotype is deemed large. This chain uses TRBV5-6 with TRBJ2-3; 8 bases are a match to TRBD2. J gave up 0 bases and V 5 bases, and 8 bases lay outside the gene matches. Germline V gene sequence: CDR1 SGHDT, CDR2 YYEEEE. The CDR3 is made up of 16 amino acids. CDR3 DNA: TGTGCCAGCAGGCTTATAGCGGGGTATAGCACAGATACGCAGTATTTT. Amino acids: CASRLIAGYSTDTQYF.

This clonotype qualifies as medium-sized. The rearrangement joins TRBV19 to TRBJ2-7; D remains ambiguous. This CDR3 comprises 13 residues. V was shortened by 1 base and J by 2 bases, with 6 bases between the two germline ends. Germline V gene lookup returns CDR1 LNHDA and CDR2 SQIVND (reference sequence). CDR3 bases: TGTGCCAGTAGTATAGGGAACCCCTACGAGCAGTACTTC. The encoded protein is CASSIGNPYEQYF.

This clonotype is categorized as medium-sized. The rearrangement links TRBV24-1 to TRBJ2-3; D unresolved. Trimming removed 10 bases from V and 11 bases from J, with 21 bases in between. The CDR3 is 13 amino acids. Germline V lookup: CDR1 KGHDR, CDR2 SFDVKD. CDR3: CATSLGSPAGQYF. The DNA of the CDR3 is TGTGCCACTTCACTGGGGTCACCTGCAGGGCAGTATTTT.

This sequence joins TRBV10-3 and TRBJ1-5; D possibly corresponds to TRBD1 (6 bases). Trimming shortened V by 6 bases and J by 7 bases, and 16 bases separated the two germline ends. The CDR3 covers 14 residues. CDR1 and CDR2 (germline): ENHRY, SYGVKD. The CDR3 bases are TGTGCCATCAGGTCGCCCGGGACATCGCAGCCCCAGCATTTT. Translated: CAIRSPGTSQPQHF.

This clonotype is medium-sized. This chain links TRBV14 with TRBJ1-3; 7 nucleotides agree with TRBD1. The length of the CDR3 is 17 residues. The trim removed 1 base at V and 2 bases at J, leaving 8 bases unmatched. The V gene's germline CDR1 is SGHDN and CDR2 FVKESK. In nucleotides, the CDR3 is TGTGCCAGCAGCCAAGCGCAAGGGGGCTTCGCTGGAAACACCATATATTTT. It codes for CASSQAQGGFAGNTIYF.

This clonotype ranks as medium-sized. Here the CDR3 DNA reads TGTGCCAGTAGTATGCAGGTCACCTACGAGCAGTACTTC. It codes for CASSMQVTYEQYF. The rearrangement joins TRBV19 to TRBJ2-7, with unresolved D. The CDR3 extends over 13 amino acids. The V and J ends lost 3 bases and 2 bases respectively, with 8 bases between them. CDR1 is LNHDA, CDR2 SQIVND, per germline (reference sequence).

With regard to this clonotype: A single base is all that separates this from a far larger clone, so a read error is likely. V usage is TRBV6-5 and J usage is TRBJ1-2; the D gene is possibly TRBD1 (5 bases). V was shortened by 7 bases and J by 3 bases, with 15 bases between the two germline ends. The germline V gene encodes CDR1 MNHEY and CDR2 SVGAGI. The length of the CDR3 is 14 residues. CDR3 nucleotide sequence: TGTGCCAGCACCAAACAGGTGGCCCACTATGGCTACACCTTC. This sequence encodes CASTKQVAHYGYTF.

This clonotype showed up just once. A clone one base away is much larger, so this may be a read error. The rearrangement uses TRBV6-2 or TRBV6-3 and TRBJ1-2; no clear D. Germline loops: CDR1 MNHEY, CDR2 SVGEGT. The CDR3 has 12 residues. The CDR3 DNA follows: TGTGCCAGCAGTTATCCGGAGAATGGCCACACCTTC. It specifies CASSYPENGHTF.

In this sample, this clonotype is medium-sized (0.01 to 0.1%). The chain recombines TRBV19 with TRBJ2-1; either TRBD1 or TRBD2 may fit D (7 bases each). The germline gives CDR1 LNHDA, CDR2 SQIVND (reference sequence). The CDR3 loop spans 15 amino acids. Trimming removed 3 bases from V and 6 bases from J, with 15 bases in between. CDR3 bases: TGTGCCAGTAGTATTCTACAGGGGAGGGCCAATGAGCAGTTCTTC. This encodes CASSILQGRANEQFF.

Concerning this clonotype: A read error may be the cause here, since a much bigger clone is one base away. J is TRBJ1-2 and V is TRBV30; D is undetermined. Germline V gives CDR1 GTSNPN, CDR2 SVGIG (reference sequence). V gave up 0 bases and J gave up 2 bases, with 7 bases separating them. The CDR3 contains 13 residues. The CDR3 bases are TGTGCCTGGAGTGTATACATCAACTATGGCTACACCTTC. As protein: CAWSVYINYGYTF.

Concerning this clonotype itself: It is unclear where the CDR3 begins or ends on the DNA, so no DNA is shown, and the CDR3 is as TCRdb lists it. The chain recombines TRBV20-1 with TRBJ1-2; the table's D call, TRBD1, has no DNA check behind it. The CDR3 contains 17 residues when both ends are counted. Germline-derived CDR1 and CDR2 are DFQATT and SNEGSKA (reference sequence). CDR3 region: CSARRGFGQGINYGYAF.